The 7 T cell receptor beta chains reported below all come from one sample, sequenced in a study of cytomegalovirus exposure and HLA in healthy donors. With 60 Vbeta and 13 Jbeta primers, the PCR was carried out. Sequencing used immunoSEQ multiplex PCR; TCRdb keeps in-frame clones, though not all of them. The profile shows 150,000 or so clones, 75% to 80% of them singletons. Sequenced material: PBMCs. The receptors come from a male donor in good health and CMV-seronegative.

V and J are TRBV6-1 and TRBJ1-5, with TRBD1 identical over 7 bases. Germline V gene lookup returns CDR1 MNHNS and CDR2 SASEGT. V trimming: 7 bases; J trimming: 6 bases; junction bases outside the gene matches: 3. CDR3 length equals 12 residues. DNA for the CDR3: TGTGCCAGCACCGACAGGGCTCAGCCCCAGCATTTT. Protein sequence: CASTDRAQPQHF.

The V and J genes are TRBV13 and TRBJ1-4; weak D call: TRBD1 (6 bases). In germline, CDR1 is PRHDT, CDR2 FYEKMQ (reference sequence). The V end was cut by 7 bases, the J end by 3 bases, with 21 bases between. The CDR3 spans 17 residues. CDR3 amino acids: CASTPYRATPANEKLFF. The CDR3 DNA reads as TGTGCCAGCACTCCCTACAGGGCAACCCCAGCTAATGAAAAACTGTTTTTT. Together with reference TRBV13 and TRBJ1-4, the CDR3 gives the full variable domain: AAGVIQSPRHLIKEKRETATLKCYPIPRHDTVYWYQQGPGQDPQFLISFYEKMQSDKGSIPDRFSAQQFSDYHSELNMSSLELGDSALYFCASTPYRATPANEKLFFGSGTQLSVL.

The rearrangement uses TRBV6-5 and TRBJ1-2; tentatively, D is TRBD1 (6 bases). CDR1 and CDR2 from the germline V gene are MNHEY and SVGAGI. The CDR3 contains 13 residues. The V end lost 7 bases, the J end lost 4 bases, and 13 bases lay between the germline ends. The CDR3 nucleotides read TGTGCCAGCAACGTACAGGGTCGCTATGGCTACACCTTC. This codes for CASNVQGRYGYTF.

The rearrangement joins TRBV4-3 to TRBJ1-1; weak D call: TRBD1 (6 bases). CDR1 is LGHNA, CDR2 YSLEER, per germline. The CDR3 is 16 amino acids. Trimming shortened V by 0 bases and J by 2 bases, and 13 bases separated the two germline ends. CDR3 coding DNA: TGCGCCAGCAGCCAAGATCTCAGGGACAAAAACACTGAAGCTTTCTTT. Amino acids: CASSQDLRDKNTEAFF.

This rearrangement joins TRBV11-2 to TRBJ2-3; TRBD2 matches 9 bases. Looked up from germline, CDR1 is SGHAT and CDR2 is FQNNGV. CDR3 size: 17 residues. The trim removed 1 base at V and 1 base at J, leaving 6 bases unmatched. Here the CDR3 reads CASSLGAAGGGTDTQYF. Written as DNA, the CDR3 is TGTGCCAGCAGCTTAGGGGCGGCGGGGGGGGGCACAGATACGCAGTATTTT.

The V call is TRBV5-4, the J call TRBJ1-2; TRBD1 agrees at 10 bases. This CDR3 comprises 15 residues. Germline trimming cut 0 bases from V and 8 bases from J; bases unmatched to any gene: 7. Looked up from germline, CDR1 is SGHNT and CDR2 is YYREEE (reference sequence). CDR3 sequence: CASSLEFPDRGGYTF. In nucleotides, the CDR3 is TGTGCCAGCAGCTTGGAATTTCCGGACAGGGGGGGCTACACCTTC.

V and J are TRBV5-1 and TRBJ2-1; the match to TRBD2 covers 14 bases. The CDR3 runs to 15 residues. V dropped 4 bases and J dropped 9; count of bases not matched to a gene: 6. CDR1 and CDR2 from the germline V gene are SGHRS and YFSETQ. In nucleotides, the CDR3 is TGCGCCAGCAGCGGGACTAGCGGGAGTACCGGTGAGCAGTTCTTC. Translation gives CASSGTSGSTGEQFF. The whole variable domain, remainder taken from reference TRBV5-1 and TRBJ2-1, is KAGVTQTPRYLIKTRGQQVTLSCSPISGHRSVSWYQQTPGQGLQFLFEYFSETQRNKGNFPGRFSGRQFSNSRSEMNVSTLELGDSALYLCASSGTSGSTGEQFFGPGTRLTVL.